These T cell receptor beta chains were read from a single sample in a study of T cells in Graves' hyperthyroidism and ophthalmopathy. TCRdb reanalysed the multiplex PCR reads using MiXCR and keeps one entry per CDR3 protein. In the table there are roughly 170,000 distinct CDR3 sequences, approximately 17% of which are singletons. The sequenced sample was blood. These receptors all come from a woman aged 50 to 60 with Graves' hyperthyroidism. The CDR3 runs from the conserved cysteine through the conserved F or W. A D gene is named only where the DNA matches it firmly. Only some rows state a clone size, as once, few, many or a class for expanded clones.

TRBJ2-5	many	TRBV3-1	.	TGTGCCAGCAGCCAAGATCAAGGGACGAAGACCCAGTACTTC	CASSQDQGTKTQYF
TRBJ2-3	.	TRBV7-2	.	TGTGCCAGCAGCTTAGTTGAGGGGGCTAGCGGACACGACACAGATACGCAGTATTTT	CASSLVEGASGHDTDTQYF
TRBJ2-1	few	TRBV9	.	TGTGCCAGCAGCGTAGGACAGTACAATGAGCAGTTCTTC	CASSVGQYNEQFF
TRBJ1-5	.	TRBV2	.	TGTGCCAGCAGCTCGGGCCCAGGGAGTGTAGCTCAGCCCCAGCATTTT	CASSSGPGSVAQPQHF
TRBJ2-3	.	TRBV6-5	TRBD2	TGTGCCAGCAGTTACATGGCGGGGGGGTCTACAGATACGCAGTATTTT	CASSYMAGGSTDTQYF
TRBJ2-1	many	TRBV14	TRBD2	TGTGCCAGCAGCCAAGTTAGAGCGGGGGGGCCCGATGAGCAGTTCTTC	CASSQVRAGGPDEQFF
TRBJ1-1	.	TRBV19	TRBD1	TGTGCCAGTAGTATGGAAAGTCAGGGGGTTTTCATGAACACTGAAGCTTTCTTT	CASSMESQGVFMNTEAFF
TRBJ2-7	.	TRBV11-2	.	TGTGCCAGCAGCTTAATCGGGGAATGGGGCGAGCAGTACTTC	CASSLIGEWGEQYF
TRBJ2-7	many	TRBV28	TRBD1	TGTGCCAGCAGTTTAGGCAGGGGGATCAACGAGCAGTACTTC	CASSLGRGINEQYF
TRBJ2-1	.	TRBV7-3	TRBD1	TGTGCCAGCAGCCCGACAGGGTTGGACAATGAGCAGTTCTTC	CASSPTGLDNEQFF
TRBJ2-1	many	TRBV19	.	TGTGCCAGTAGTACCACAGGGATCAATGAGCAGTTCTTC	CASSTTGINEQFF
TRBJ1-2	many	TRBV29-1	TRBD1	TGCAGCGTCACTACGGACAGGGTCTATGGCTACACCTTC	CSVTTDRVYGYTF
TRBJ1-5	many	TRBV27	.	TGTGCCAGCAGTTTGGGGGGGGCCCACAATCAGCCCCAGCATTTT	CASSLGGAHNQPQHF
TRBJ1-2	many	TRBV5-1	.	TGCGCCAGCAGCTTGGGAGGGGCCTGGACAGAGACTGGCTACACCTTC	CASSLGGAWTETGYTF
TRBJ1-2	few	TRBV18	.	TGTGCCAGCTCACCCCCAGGGTCGGCTGGCTACACCTTC	CASSPPGSAGYTF
TRBJ2-5	many	TRBV18	TRBD1	TGTGCCAGCTCACCAAGACAGGGAGAGACCCAGTACTTC	CASSPRQGETQYF
TRBJ2-5	.	TRBV9	.	TGTGCCAGCAGCGTAGGGGGGACGGGGACCCACGGGACCCAGTACTTC	CASSVGGTGTHGTQYF
TRBJ1-1	many	TRBV7-2	TRBD1	TGTGCCAGCAGCTCCTCGGACAGGGCAGGGGGCAACACTGAAGCTTTCTTT	CASSSSDRAGGNTEAFF
TRBJ2-5	few	TRBV6-1	TRBD1	TGTGCCAGCAGCCGGACAGGTTGGATTGAGACCCAGTACTTC	CASSRTGWIETQYF
TRBJ1-2	many	TRBV11-2	TRBD1	TGTGCCAGCAGCTTAGAGTTAGGGGACAGGGATGGCTACACCTTC	CASSLELGDRDGYTF
TRBJ1-5	many	TRBV27	.	TGTGCCAGCAGTTCATTACTCTCCAACAGGGTAGGCAATCAGCCCCAGCATTTT	CASSSLLSNRVGNQPQHF
TRBJ1-4	many	TRBV29-1	.	TGCAGCGTCGGGGAGGGTGAAAAACTGTTTTTT	CSVGEGEKLFF
TRBJ2-1	few	TRBV20-1	.	TGCAGTGCTAGAGAGGGATCGGGACTCTACTACAATGAGCAGTTCTTC	CSAREGSGLYYNEQFF
TRBJ2-2	many	TRBV2	.	TGTGCCAGCACCGTGGATGGGGGCGACACCGGGGAGCTGTTTTTT	CASTVDGGDTGELFF
TRBJ2-1	few	TRBV6-1	.	TGTGCCAGCAATTGGCAGGGTGAGAATGAGCAGTTCTTC	CASNWQGENEQFF
TRBJ2-7	many	TRBV6-5	TRBD2	TGTGCCAGCAGTTACTCGAGCCGCGGGGGGGCCCTCGAGCAGTACTTC	CASSYSSRGGALEQYF
TRBJ1-1	many	TRBV10-3	.	TGTGCCACGGGTCCAGGCGGCACTGAAGCTTTCTTT	CATGPGGTEAFF
TRBJ2-1	many	TRBV2	TRBD2	TGTGCCAGCCAGACACTAGCGGGGGATGGTAATGAGCAGTTCTTC	CASQTLAGDGNEQFF
TRBJ1-2	.	TRBV7-2	.	TGTGCCAGCAGCTTAGGACGGTTGGCTAACTATGGCTACACCTTC	CASSLGRLANYGYTF
TRBJ1-1	many	TRBV6-1	.	TGTGCCAGCAGACTGGCGGGGGGTGAAGCTTTCTTT	CASRLAGGEAFF
TRBJ2-7	many	TRBV28	TRBD2	TGTGCCAGCAGCCCGGGGGGTCGGTCGGGCGAGCAGTACTTC	CASSPGGRSGEQYF
TRBJ1-1	many	TRBV7-9	.	TGTGCCAGCAGCTTAGGTACAGGACTGGGAGCTTTCTTT	CASSLGTGLGAFF
TRBJ1-3	.	TRBV18	TRBD1	TGTGCCAGCTCACCTTTTTTACCGGGACAGGGGGCGGCTGGAAACACCATATATTTT	CASSPFLPGQGAAGNTIYF
TRBJ1-1	many	TRBV6-1	.	TGTGCCAGCAGTGAAGCTTGGGGGTACACTGAAGCTTTCTTT	CASSEAWGYTEAFF
TRBJ2-3	many	TRBV7-3	.	TGTGCCAGCAGCTTAGTGGGGGGGCCCGCAGATACGCAGTATTTT	CASSLVGGPADTQYF
TRBJ1-4	many	TRBV25-1	TRBD1	TGTGCCACCCGGACAGGCCCTAATGAAAAACTGTTTTTT	CATRTGPNEKLFF
TRBJ2-3	many	TRBV10-3	.	TGTGCCATCAGTGAGTCGACGGGGCGCACAGATACGCAGTATTTT	CAISESTGRTDTQYF
TRBJ2-1	many	TRBV5-6	TRBD2	TGTGCCAGCCCTGTAGCGGGAAGCTCCTACAATGAGCAGTTCTTC	CASPVAGSSYNEQFF
TRBJ2-3	many	TRBV11-2	.	TGTGCCAGCAGCCCCCGTCCGGGGGATACGCAGTATTTT	CASSPRPGDTQYF
TRBJ2-3	.	TRBV7-6	TRBD2	TGTGCCAGCAGCTTTACTAGCGGGGACCTCACAGATACGCAGTATTTT	CASSFTSGDLTDTQYF
TRBJ2-3	many	TRBV15	TRBD1	TGTGCCACCAGCAGATTGCCGGGACAGGGACCAGATACGCAGTATTTT	CATSRLPGQGPDTQYF
TRBJ1-6	.	TRBV6-1	TRBD1	TGTGCCAGCGGGAACAGGGGACGGGTTTCACCCCTCCACTTT	CASGNRGRVSPLHF
TRBJ2-7	many	TRBV28	.	TGTGCCAGCAGTTTTCTAACCTACGAGCAGTACTTC	CASSFLTYEQYF
TRBJ1-1	many	TRBV20-1	.	TGCAGTGCTTTAGGGGGGAACACTGAAGCTTTCTTT	CSALGGNTEAFF
TRBJ2-1	many	TRBV7-2	TRBD1	TGTGCCAGCAGCTTAAGACAGGGTAACAATGAGCAGCTCTTC	CASSLRQGNNEQLF
TRBJ1-1	many	TRBV12-3/TRBV12-4	.	TGTGCCAGCAGCTCCCCCCCTGCCGGTGGGGCTTTCTTT	CASSSPPAGGAFF
TRBJ2-2	few	TRBV12-3/TRBV12-4	.	TGTGCCAGCAGTTACTCTTGGGCCGGGGAGCTGTTTTTT	CASSYSWAGELFF
TRBJ2-7	few	TRBV4-1	.	TGCGCCAGCAGCCAAGGTGCGGGTTACGAGCAGTACTTC	CASSQGAGYEQYF
TRBJ2-1	many	TRBV20-1	TRBD1	TGCAGTGCCCAGGACAGGTCCTCCTACAATGAGCAGTTCTTC	CSAQDRSSYNEQFF
TRBJ1-2	many	TRBV7-9	TRBD1	TGTGCCAGCAGCCCAGGGGGAGCTAGAGGCTACACCTTC	CASSPGGARGYTF
TRBJ1-2	many	TRBV6-1	.	TGTGCCAGCAGACTAGGTACAGGGGGCTACACCTTC	CASRLGTGGYTF
TRBJ1-2	many	TRBV28	.	TGTGCCAGCAGTCCCTTGAGGACTCTTATGAGAGGCTACACCTTC	CASSPLRTLMRGYTF
TRBJ2-1	many	TRBV7-9	.	TGTGCCAGCAGCAGGGAGGTAATTAGCAATGAGCAGTTCTTC	CASSREVISNEQFF
TRBJ1-5	.	TRBV7-2	.	TGTGCCAGCCCTAGACGTTTTTATCACAATCAGCCCCAGCATTTT	CASPRRFYHNQPQHF